The T cell receptor beta chain described here comes from a study of CD8+ T cells in alopecia areata. Study as a whole: The study gave treated patients oral tofacitinib at 5 to 10 mg twice daily.

After isolation, RNA underwent reverse transcription to generate cDNA as the sequencing template. Repertoires were generated with immunoSEQ multiplex PCR, while TCRdb's copy carries only in-frame clones and drops some. Of about 190,000 clones detected, 60% to 70% appear once; the ten largest clones hold 0.65% to 0.7%. The treatment was: oral pan-JAK inhibitor, 5-10 mg twice daily. Samples from alopecia areata patients were lesional scalp punch biopsies and peripheral blood. Concerning this clone: Its antigen is as yet unknown.

The germline gives CDR1 SQVTM, CDR2 ANQGSEA. The CDR3 totals 18 residues. The V and J ends lost 0 bases and 2 bases, in that order; junction bases with no gene match: 13. General study findings and limits: Elevated clonality characterized lesional scalp relative to normal scalp, particularly in alopecia totalis/universalis.

The TCR was taken from a human donor with alopecia areata. Sequencing was performed on CD4+ T cells sorted from blood, taken at week 4, from a patient treated with tofacitinib. V gene TRBV29-1 combines with J gene TRBJ1-2; TRBD1 matches at 9 bases. The CDR3 region is CSVEDRFGGTGWNYGYTF. CDR3 nucleotides: TGCAGCGTTGAAGATAGGTTCGGAGGGACAGGGTGGAACTATGGCTACACCTTC.